The clone carrying this TCR beta chain was picked up one time. This sample is drawn from a study of blood T cell repertoires in COVID-19. About the research overall: PBMCs, B-cell-depleted T cells, or T cells provided the cDNA or gDNA that made up the material.

V lost 3 bases and J lost 0, with 5 bases in between. The germline gives CDR1 MNHNS, CDR2 SASEGT. This CDR3 is 14 amino acids long. Assay: immunoSEQ multiplex PCR; the TCRdb copy retains only in-frame clones and omits some. The sample records a few hundred thousand clones, roughly 86% being singletons. The chain joins TRBV6-1 to TRBJ2-2, with D uncertain. The source is a woman aged 50 to 60 who had been exposed to COVID-19. The sequenced sample was PBMCs or T cells enriched from blood (not recorded which). CDR3 in amino acids: CASSDAANTGELFF. For the CDR3, the DNA is TGTGCCAGCAGTGATGCAGCGAACACCGGGGAGCTGTTTTTT.